This TCR beta chain was profiled in a study of blood T cell repertoires in COVID-19. Participant reports of clinical history set cohort assignment. Germline lookup yields CDR1 MGHRA and CDR2 YSYEKL. J was trimmed by 6 bases and V by 2 bases; bases with no gene match: 7. The CDR3 is made up of 15 amino acids. A single count supports this clone. Here immunoSEQ multiplex PCR was the method, and the copy in TCRdb shows in-frame clones only, minus some. This repertoire shows under 200,000 clones, 82% found once; its top ten account for around 18%. The chain links TRBV4-1 to TRBJ1-1; 9 nucleotides match TRBD1. This receptor was identified in a man aged 55 to 70 who had recovered from COVID-19. The sample taken for sequencing was PBMCs or T cells enriched from blood (not recorded which). The CDR3 nucleotides read TGCGCCAGCAGCCAATCGGACAGGGGAGGGGCTGAAGCTTTCTTT. Its translation is CASSQSDRGGAEAFF.